The clone carrying this T cell receptor beta chain was found many times. Its antigen is undetermined. The CDR3 covers 12 residues. CDR1 SQVTM and CDR2 ANQGSEA come from the germline V gene. Deletions cut 6 bases from V and 1 base from J, with 10 bases between. All donors were healthy, and all were Caucasian. The data belong to a study of identical twins. Points from the study as a whole: Insertion counts were lower in abundant cord blood beta clonotypes, a trend that memory repertoires did not show. Out-of-frame alpha sequences common to twins were enriched for low generation probability. Models, which agreed with sharing between unrelated individuals, nonetheless underestimated the out-of-frame TCR alpha sharing seen in monozygotic twins.

Via MiXCR, TCRdb re-called the 5' RACE reads, giving one row per CDR3 protein. The data hold some 240,000 distinct CDR3 sequences, with around 8% observed a single time. The sample also formed part of further work on yellow fever vaccine responses in identical twins.

The chain is built from TRBV29-1 and TRBJ2-7; D might be TRBD1 (6 bases). The sequencing input was CD8+ T cells sorted from blood. The clonotype comes from a woman under 30 in good health. The CDR3 region is CSVGTNSYEQYF. The CDR3 nucleotides read TGCAGCGTAGGGACAAATTCCTACGAGCAGTACTTC.